These 4 T cell receptor beta chains came from one sample sequenced in a study of T cells in localized non-small cell lung cancer. The data were produced by immunoSEQ multiplex PCR, yet TCRdb's version contains in-frame clones alone and is incomplete. The table lists just over 20,000 clones, around 84% of them singletons. This material consisted of peripheral blood, taken before any cancer treatment. These receptors were collected from a man aged 40 to 69 with stage I lung adenocarcinoma.

This chain connects TRBV4-2 to TRBJ2-3; D remains unclear. The germline V and J ends were trimmed by 6 bases and 3 bases, with 7 bases remaining between them. The CDR3 consists of 12 residues. Germline V CDR1 and CDR2: LGHNA, YNFKEQ. CDR3 sequence: CASRDGTDTQYF. Here the CDR3 DNA reads TGTGCCAGCAGAGACGGGACAGATACGCAGTATTTT.

The chain couples TRBV5-1 to TRBJ2-3; 8 bases are shared with TRBD1. CDR1 SGHRS and CDR2 YFSETQ come from the germline V gene. Losses at the gene ends were 4 bases for V and 0 bases for J; bases not matched to a gene: 10. This CDR3 is 17 amino acids long. The CDR3 nucleotides read TGCGCCAGCAGCCTAACCCTGACAGGGGTTAGCACAGATACGCAGTATTTT. This codes for CASSLTLTGVSTDTQYF.

The chain recombines TRBV28 with TRBJ2-3; 12 bases fit TRBD2. The germline gives CDR1 MDHEN, CDR2 SYDVKM. The CDR3 has 16 residues. V shed 7 bases and J 4 bases; nucleotides not matched to a gene: 9. CDR3 in amino acids: CASTSGTSGFSDTQYF. CDR3 nucleotides: TGTGCCAGCACATCCGGGACTAGCGGGTTCTCAGATACGCAGTATTTT.

This chain links TRBV4-2 with TRBJ2-7; 9 positions match TRBD2. Trimming took 0 bases from V and 0 from J; bases not matched to a gene: 9. Germline V gene data show CDR1 as LGHNA and CDR2 as YNFKEQ. The CDR3 consists of 18 residues. CDR3 in DNA: TGTGCCAGCAGCCAAGAAGGTTCGGGAGCGGGGGGCTCCTACGAGCAGTACTTC. It codes for CASSQEGSGAGGSYEQYF.